The clone carrying this T cell receptor beta chain was counted only a few times. Antigen specificity is unknown. The entry originates in a study of T cells after yellow fever vaccination. Study-wide background: Fractions low in cell number were prepared with SMART-Seq v4 Ultra Low Input. Regarding the study as a whole: High-abundance clonotypes from the bulk population could contaminate FACS-sorted repertoires.

Via MiXCR, TCRdb re-called the 5' RACE reads, giving one row per CDR3 protein. The data show some 300,000 distinct CDR3 sequences, with about 7.8% seen just once and under 20% held by the top ten. This CDR3 contains 12 residues. Germline V CDR1 and CDR2: SGHAT, FQNNGV. V shed 2 bases and J shed 5 bases, with 7 bases lying between them. The material sequenced was PBMCs, taken about 49 days after the first yellow fever vaccination. This TCR was sampled from a man between 18 and 29 years old who received the YFV17D yellow fever vaccine. The chain carries TRBV11-2 and TRBJ2-7; D is ambiguous. CDR3 coding DNA: TGTGCCAGCAGCTTATATATTGACGAGCAGTACTTC. Its translation: CASSLYIDEQYF. The variable domain in full, with the rest retrieved from reference TRBV11-2 and TRBJ2-7, is EAGVAQSPRYKIIEKRQSVAFWCNPISGHATLYWYQQILGQGPKLLIQFQNNGVVDDSQLPKDRFSAERLKGVDSTLKIQPAKLEDSAVYLCASSLYIDEQYFGPGTRLTVT.